Presented here are 8 T cell receptor beta chains from one specimen sequenced in a study of blood T cell repertoires in COVID-19. Repertoires were generated with immunoSEQ multiplex PCR, while TCRdb's copy carries only in-frame clones and drops some. The data contain about 220,000 clones, about nine tenths of them singletons. The specimen was PBMCs or T cells enriched from blood (not recorded which). The receptor set was obtained from a woman between 40 and 55 years old with acute COVID-19.

V is TRBV9 and J is TRBJ1-1, with TRBD1 matching over 8 bases. The CDR3 contains 15 residues. Trimming removed 4 bases from V and 3 bases from J; junction bases left unmatched: 8. Germline CDR1 SGDLS, CDR2 YYNGEE. CDR3 loop: CASSPTGGTYTEAFF. The CDR3 region has the DNA TGTGCCAGCAGCCCCACAGGGGGAACTTACACTGAAGCTTTCTTT.

The J gene is TRBJ1-2, the V gene TRBV5-6; TRBD1 matches 7 bases. Germline loops: CDR1 SGHDT, CDR2 YYEEEE. V was pared by 6 bases and J by 4 bases, with 12 bases of the junction left unmatched. CDR3 length equals 15 residues. The CDR3 coding sequence is TGTGCCAGCACTAAGGGGGGACAGCTTCTCTATGGCTACACCTTC. Translating it yields CASTKGGQLLYGYTF. Full variable domain (missing parts from reference TRBV5-6 and TRBJ1-2): DAGVTQSPTHLIKTRGQQVTLRCSPKSGHDTVSWYQQALGQGPQFIFQYYEEEERQRGNFPDRFSGHQFPNYSSELNVNALLLGDSALYLCASTKGGQLLYGYTFGSGTRLTVV.

This chain links TRBV4-2 with TRBJ1-1; D is possibly TRBD1 (6 bases). The length of the CDR3 is 13 residues. Germline CDR1 and CDR2: LGHNA and YNFKEQ. Trimming took off 1 base at V and 8 bases at J, with 11 bases between the two ends. CDR3 bases: TGTGCCAGCAGCCAAGTACGAGGGGGAGAAGCTTTCTTT. Residues: CASSQVRGGEAFF.

The chain recombines TRBV5-6 with TRBJ1-3, with D unclear. The V end lost 2 bases, the J end lost 2 bases, and 11 bases lay between the germline ends. This CDR3 comprises 15 residues. Looked up from germline, CDR1 is SGHDT and CDR2 is YYEEEE. CDR3 amino acids: CASSFRQRTGNTIYF. CDR3 sequence (DNA): TGTGCCAGCAGCTTTCGCCAGCGGACTGGAAACACCATATATTTT. The full variable domain, with the rest looked up from reference TRBV5-6 and TRBJ1-3, is DAGVTQSPTHLIKTRGQQVTLRCSPKSGHDTVSWYQQALGQGPQFIFQYYEEEERQRGNFPDRFSGHQFPNYSSELNVNALLLGDSALYLCASSFRQRTGNTIYFGEGSWLTVV.

This rearrangement joins TRBV10-3 to TRBJ1-6; perhaps TRBD1 as D (6 bases). The CDR3 has 12 amino acids. Trimming cost V 10 bases and J 7 bases, with 11 bases left between them. Germline-derived CDR1 and CDR2 are ENHRY and SYGVKD. In DNA, the CDR3 is TGTGCCACCACAGGGAACAATTCACCCCTCCACTTT. It is translated as CATTGNNSPLHF.

This clone came up a few times. The chain recombines TRBV6-4 with TRBJ1-2; a weak D match, TRBD1 (5 bases). This CDR3 is built from 13 residues. The germline CDR1 and CDR2 sequences are MRHNA and SNTAGT. Trimming shortened V by 0 bases and J by 7 bases, and 9 bases separated the two germline ends. The CDR3: CASSDSVGAGYTF. The CDR3 nucleotides are TGTGCCAGCAGTGACTCGGTAGGGGCTGGCTACACCTTC.

The V gene is TRBV6-2 or TRBV6-3, the J gene TRBJ1-5; D call uncertain. CDR1 MNHEY and CDR2 SVGEGT come from the germline V gene. The ends were cut back, 3 bases at V and 4 bases at J, with 13 bases in the middle. The CDR3 runs to 15 residues. The CDR3: CASSYVGRANQPQHF. Written as DNA, the CDR3 is TGTGCCAGCAGTTATGTGGGGAGGGCTAATCAGCCCCAGCATTTT.

V usage is TRBV19 and J usage is TRBJ1-5, with 12 bases fitting TRBD1. CDR3 length: 16 amino acids. Germline V gene data show CDR1 as LNHDA and CDR2 as SQIVND (reference sequence). Germline trimming cut 6 bases from V and 1 base from J; bases unmatched to any gene: 4. In nucleotides, the CDR3 is TGTGCCAGTAGAGGGACAGGGGGCTTCAGCAATCAGCCCCAGCATTTT. It encodes CASRGTGGFSNQPQHF.